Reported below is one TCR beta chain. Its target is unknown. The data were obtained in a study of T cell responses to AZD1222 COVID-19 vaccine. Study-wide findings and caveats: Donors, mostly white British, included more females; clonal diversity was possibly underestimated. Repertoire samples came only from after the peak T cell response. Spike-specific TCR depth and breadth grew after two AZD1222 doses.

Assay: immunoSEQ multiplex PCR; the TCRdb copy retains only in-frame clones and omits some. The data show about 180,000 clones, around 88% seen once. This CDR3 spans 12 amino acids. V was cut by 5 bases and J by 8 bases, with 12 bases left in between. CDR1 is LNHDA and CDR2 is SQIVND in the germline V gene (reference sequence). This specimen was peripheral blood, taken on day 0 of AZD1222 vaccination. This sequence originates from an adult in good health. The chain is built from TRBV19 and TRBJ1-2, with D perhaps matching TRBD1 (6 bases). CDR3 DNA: TGTGCCAGTAGTTGGGCAGGGGAAGGCTACACCTTC. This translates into CASSWAGEGYTF. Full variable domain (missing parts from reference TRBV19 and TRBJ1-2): DGGITQSPKYLFRKEGQNVTLSCEQNLNHDAMYWYRQDPGQGLRLIYYSQIVNDFQKGDIAEGYSVSREKKESFPLTVTSAQKNPTAFYLCASSWAGEGYTFGSGTRLTVV.